This T cell receptor beta chain is drawn from a study of Japanese encephalitis immunity and Zika vaccine responses (dated by TCRdb to the early 2020s). Looking at the study overall: Each included participant got alum-adjuvanted ZPIV three times, at weeks 0, 4 and 28, with every dose being 5.0 ug. The study tested whether prior Japanese encephalitis virus (JEV) or yellow fever virus (YFV) vaccination shaped CD4 T cell responses to the Zika vaccine. Before ZPIV, about a dozen participants were given one dose of YFV vaccine (YF-VAX), while roughly nine participants were flavivirus-naive. For TCR sequencing, roughly six representative participants were chosen from each pre-vaccination group, with samples at week 0 (after pre-vaccination, before ZPIV) and week 52. Eleven to twelve participants were given two doses of JEV vaccine (IXIARO) 28 days apart, two to three months before the first ZPIV dose. For stimulation, either ZIKV structural-protein peptide pools divided into flavivirus-conserved and non-conserved sets were used, or JEV or YFV peptides matching the pre-vaccination. TCR repertoires from three flavivirus-naive individuals were also analyzed at weeks 2, 6 and 52 after the start of ZPIV vaccination. The ZIKV peptides, 15-mers that overlapped by 11 residues, were chosen for containing NetMHCpan/NetMHCII-predicted epitopes with affinity below 50 nM. Results the study describes overall, beyond this receptor: The individual peptides behind the cross-reactive responses were not identified because limits on sample size made peptide-pool deconvolution impossible. Only a subset of trial participants with three doses and adequate samples was analyzed, not the entire vaccinated cohort. Samples clustered by participant with no similarity between individuals, suggesting no public TCRs were detected. In JEV-pre-vaccinated donors, the repertoire richness of CD4 T cells responding to conserved ZIKV epitopes decreased significantly after ZPIV. CD8 T cell responses to ZIKV peptide pools were of very low magnitude and seen in only a few individuals. Higher repertoire similarity across time-points and stimulations was observed in JEV-pre-vaccinated donors than in YFV-pre-vaccinated donors, indicating that more clonotypes were common to ZIKV and JEV stimulation.

V drops 5 bases and J drops 2 bases, leaving 4 bases in between. Measured from the cysteine to the phenylalanine, the CDR3 is 11 residues long. Only the CDR3 part of the read is kept: 33 bases, read in frame from the first base. From a lookup of the germline V gene (reference sequence), CDR1 and CDR2 are SGHNT and YYREEE. This clonotype is classified as medium-sized (0.01 to 0.1%). Base qualities are missing; no much larger clone stands one base away. PBMCs were stained with CellTrace CFSE and grown for more than 5 days in RPMI containing about 8.2% human serum and peptide pools at 0.9 to 1 ug/mL each. The enrolled adults were healthy and tested seronegative for ZIKV, JEV, YFV, DENV and WNV on microneutralization screening. The samples were drawn from a phase 1 trial of an alum-adjuvanted Zika purified-inactivated virus (ZPIV) vaccine that was randomized, double-blinded and placebo-controlled. Peripheral blood mononuclear cells were isolated using a standard procedure and then kept frozen in liquid nitrogen until they were used.

Preparation of the library involved 5' RACE. TCRbeta libraries were pooled in proportion to their sorted cell numbers before sequencing. Total RNA from sorted cells was extracted with RNAzol RT, and cDNA was made with an oligo(dT) primer and a template-switching oligo. The TCRbeta V-CDR3-J region was amplified by PCR with Kapa HiFi between a SMARTer oligo primer and a TCRbeta constant-region primer. Illumina adaptors and sample-specific index barcodes were added in a second PCR, with HighPrep bead cleanup and a Bioanalyzer check confirming a band of roughly 650 bp. Libraries were sequenced on an Illumina MiSeq with 2x151 bp paired-end reads. Per the authors' processing: An in-house Java program demultiplexed the reads, and MiXCR assigned TCRbeta annotations and counted clonotypes. Repertoire overlap used Morisita-Horn indices from the R package vegan, with UPGMA clustering and Circos plots of recurring clonotypes. Shannon diversity and richness were each normalized to the maximum value possible given the input cell numbers, so the resulting values fell between 0 and 1. CDR3beta sequences were aligned using MUSCLE, distances were calculated using SeqinR, and multidimensional scaling was plotted in R. TCRdb reran the public reads through fastp at Q25 and MiXCR, keeping productive beta chains. Every distinct CDR3 protein forms one entry, paired with its most common genes and DNA. TCRdb's processing, not the authors', yielded these V and J calls. The sample table records some 320 distinct CDR3 sequences; 6% to 7% of these occur just once. The top ten clonotypes cover 34% of the sample.

The chain uses TRBV5-4 and TRBJ1-1; the D segment cannot be called with confidence. The specimen was antigen-activated CD8+ T cells from blood, cultured, collected during a Zika inactivated vaccine study. The origin of this receptor is an adult woman who received an inactivated Zika virus vaccine. The CDR3 protein: CASSTNTEAFF. The sequenced DNA is TGTGCCAGCAGTACAAACACTGAAGCTTTCTTT. Reference TRBV5-4 and TRBJ1-1 genes cover what lies past the CDR3, so the full variable domain is ETGVTQSPTHLIKTRGQQVTLRCSSQSGHNTVSWYQQALGQGPQFIFQYYREEENGRGNFPPRFSGLQFPNYSSELNVNALELDDSALYLCASSTNTEAFFGQGTRLTVV.